This entry lists 24 T cell receptor beta chains sequenced from one sample in a study of blood T cell repertoires in COVID-19. Generated by immunoSEQ multiplex PCR, the TCRdb table keeps only in-frame clones and is missing some. The sample shows some 85,000 clones, 89% of them seen only once. Input material: peripheral blood. The receptors were sampled from a man between 50 and 59 years old with acute or convalescent COVID-19.

V usage is TRBV14 and J usage is TRBJ2-1, with TRBD2 identical over 8 bases. This CDR3 spans 17 amino acids. Germline V gene sequence: CDR1 SGHDN, CDR2 FVKESK. The trim removed 4 bases at V and 9 bases at J, leaving 17 bases unmatched. CDR3 coding DNA: TGTGCCAGCAGCCGAGGAACCGGGACTAGGGGGGCGGGTGAGCAGTTCTTC. Translation gives CASSRGTGTRGAGEQFF.

This chain connects TRBV13 to TRBJ2-5, with 9 positions matching TRBD1. Trimming took 5 bases from V and 1 from J; bases not matched to a gene: 5. Germline CDR1 is PRHDT and CDR2 is FYEKMQ (reference sequence). CDR3 length equals 15 residues. The CDR3 DNA is TGTGCCAGCAGCCCCGGGACAGGGTTCCAAGAGACCCAGTACTTC. This encodes CASSPGTGFQETQYF. The variable domain in full, with the rest retrieved from reference TRBV13 and TRBJ2-5, is AAGVIQSPRHLIKEKRETATLKCYPIPRHDTVYWYQQGPGQDPQFLISFYEKMQSDKGSIPDRFSAQQFSDYHSELNMSSLELGDSALYFCASSPGTGFQETQYFGPGTRLLVL.

The rearrangement joins TRBV30 to TRBJ2-3, with D unresolved. Germline-derived CDR1 and CDR2 are GTSNPN and SVGIG (reference sequence). Between the trimmed V and J ends, which lost 2 bases and 5 bases, there was a span of 17 bases. This CDR3 is built from 15 residues. In DNA, the CDR3 is TGTGCCTGGAGTTATTATTTGGCAGGTGAAGATACGCAGTATTTT. Its translation: CAWSYYLAGEDTQYF.

V usage is TRBV20-1 and J usage is TRBJ1-2, with no clear D. Trimming stripped 3 bases from V and 8 bases from J, with 16 bases between. This CDR3 spans 13 amino acids. Germline V gives CDR1 DFQATT, CDR2 SNEGSKA (reference sequence). DNA of the CDR3: TGCAGTGCTAGTAGTCGGGGAGAAGGCGGCTACACCTTC. The encoded protein is CSASSRGEGGYTF.

This clone has just one count. The rearrangement links TRBV19 to TRBJ1-2; possible D gene TRBD1, 5 bases. The CDR3 covers 9 residues. Germline CDR1 and CDR2: LNHDA and SQIVND (reference sequence). Trimming removed 3 bases at V and 12 bases at J, with 5 bases between. CDR3 in amino acids: CASSIRDTF. CDR3 sequence (DNA): TGTGCCAGTAGTATCAGGGACACCTTC.

V is TRBV28 and J is TRBJ2-3, with 7 bases fitting TRBD2. The CDR3 spans 13 residues. V shed 7 bases and J 1 base; nucleotides not matched to a gene: 2. Germline CDR1 MDHEN, CDR2 SYDVKM. The DNA for the CDR3 is TGTGCCAGCATGGGGGGGGGCACAGATACGCAGTATTTT. Translation: CASMGGGTDTQYF.

The chain carries TRBV29-1 and TRBJ2-5; a weak D match, TRBD1 (5 bases). The CDR3 consists of 13 residues. Germline assignment: CDR1 SQVTM and CDR2 ANQGSEA. The germline V and J ends were trimmed by 3 bases and 1 base, with 9 bases remaining between them. The CDR3 region is CSVEVGAQETQYF. The CDR3 nucleotides are TGCAGCGTTGAGGTTGGGGCCCAAGAGACCCAGTACTTC.

The rearrangement links TRBV21-1 to TRBJ2-6; the D call TRBD2 from the table was never checked on the DNA. TRBV21-1 is marked as a pseudogene. The CDR3 loop spans 24 amino acids. The CDR3 coding sequence is TGTGCCAGCAGCGAAGCGTACGGTGACTATCGCTTACTAGTGGGGAGTTTTGGGGCCAACGTCCTGACTTTC. It is translated as CASSEAYGDYRLLVGSFGANVLTF.

Here the CDR3 reads CASSQGGYSNQPQHF. The CDR3 DNA sequence: TGCGCCAGCAGCCAAGGCGGATATAGCAATCAGCCCCAGCATTTT. This chain links TRBV4-1 with TRBJ1-5, with D unclear. Trimming took off 1 base at V and 0 bases at J, with 7 bases between the two ends. Per germline, CDR1 MGHRA and CDR2 YSYEKL. The CDR3 runs 15 residues.

The rearrangement links TRBV7-2 to TRBJ1-4; D might be TRBD1 (6 bases). Germline V gene lookup returns CDR1 SGHTA and CDR2 FQGNSA. CDR3 size: 13 residues. Trimming shortened V by 4 bases and J by 8 bases, and 11 bases separated the two germline ends. CDR3: CASSWGGREKLFF. CDR3 DNA: TGTGCCAGCAGCTGGGGGGGCCGAGAAAAACTGTTTTTT.

This rearrangement joins TRBV2 to TRBJ2-3; TRBD1 aligns across 11 bases. V shed 6 bases and J 1 base; nucleotides not matched to a gene: 6. From germline, CDR1 is SNHLY and CDR2 FYNNEI. CDR3 size: 16 residues. The CDR3 protein is CASREDRGRGTDTQYF. In DNA form, the CDR3 reads TGTGCCAGCAGAGAGGACAGGGGGCGCGGCACAGATACGCAGTATTTT.

The chain carries TRBV5-1 and TRBJ2-7; TRBD1 matches 7 bases. V trimming: 0 bases; J trimming: 1 base; junction bases outside the gene matches: 4. This CDR3 is 15 amino acids long. Germline assignment: CDR1 SGHRS and CDR2 YFSETQ. DNA of the CDR3: TGCGCCAGCAGCTTGGCCCCGGGACAGTCCTACGAGCAGTACTTC. Translation gives CASSLAPGQSYEQYF.

This clone showed up just a few times. The chain employs TRBV3-1 (or the pseudogene TRBV3-2) and TRBJ1-1; 7 nucleotides agree with TRBD1. The V gene end was trimmed by 0 bases and the J gene end by 8 bases; junction bases not matched to a gene: 6. The CDR3 loop spans 14 amino acids. In germline, CDR1 is LGHDT, CDR2 YNNKEL (reference sequence). CDR3 residues: CASSQEYRGSEAFF. The CDR3, as DNA: TGTGCCAGCAGCCAAGAGTACAGGGGTTCGGAAGCTTTCTTT.

This rearrangement joins TRBV7-2 to TRBJ2-3; 10 positions agree with TRBD2. The ends lost 2 bases at V and 5 bases at J; junction bases unmatched: 10. The germline V gene encodes CDR1 SGHTA and CDR2 FQGNSA. CDR3 size: 17 residues. CDR3 region: CASSLSASGGAKDTQYF. The CDR3 region has the DNA TGTGCCAGCAGCTTATCGGCCAGCGGGGGGGCCAAAGATACGCAGTATTTT.

This chain joins TRBV5-1 and TRBJ2-2, with 7 bases matching TRBD1. The CDR3 totals 15 residues. Trimming cost V 4 bases and J 4 bases; bases outside gene matches: 7. From germline, CDR1 is SGHRS and CDR2 YFSETQ. Here the CDR3 reads CASSPATGTTGELFF. The DNA of the CDR3 is TGCGCCAGCAGCCCCGCGACAGGGACCACCGGGGAGCTGTTTTTT. The full variable domain, with the rest looked up from reference TRBV5-1 and TRBJ2-2, is KAGVTQTPRYLIKTRGQQVTLSCSPISGHRSVSWYQQTPGQGLQFLFEYFSETQRNKGNFPGRFSGRQFSNSRSEMNVSTLELGDSALYLCASSPATGTTGELFFGEGSRLTVL.

The chain carries TRBV6-6 and TRBJ1-1; D might be TRBD1 (6 bases). The CDR3 runs 14 residues. Per germline, CDR1 MNHNY and CDR2 SVGAGI (reference sequence). V was cut by 4 bases and J by 1 base, with 10 bases left in between. The CDR3 loop reads CASSSGQPNTEAFF. The CDR3 nucleotides read TGTGCCAGCAGTTCGGGACAACCGAACACTGAAGCTTTCTTT.

The rearrangement uses TRBV6-1 and TRBJ2-3; 10 bases agree with TRBD2. Per the germline V gene, CDR1 is MNHNS and CDR2 is SASEGT. This CDR3 spans 19 amino acids. V shed 4 bases and J 0 bases; nucleotides not matched to a gene: 13. This CDR3 reads CASSGLSLTSGVSTDTQYF. For the CDR3, the DNA is TGTGCCAGCAGTGGCCTTAGCCTTACTAGCGGGGTTAGCACAGATACGCAGTATTTT.

V usage is TRBV7-3 and J usage is TRBJ2-3, with D possibly matching TRBD1 (6 bases). The V end was cut by 5 bases, the J end by 4 bases, with 13 bases between. The CDR3 consists of 14 residues. Germline CDR1 SGHTA, CDR2 FQGTGA. Here the CDR3 reads CASSRDNRADTQYF. CDR3 nucleotide sequence: TGTGCCAGCAGCCGGGACAATAGGGCAGATACGCAGTATTTT. The whole variable domain, filled in from reference TRBV7-3 and TRBJ2-3, reads GAGVSQTPSNKVTEKGKYVELRCDPISGHTALYWYRQSLGQGPEFLIYFQGTGAADDSGLPNDRFFAVRPEGSVSTLKIQRTERGDSAVYLCASSRDNRADTQYFGPGTRLTVL.

The chain joins TRBV3-1 (or the pseudogene TRBV3-2) to TRBJ2-2, with 7 positions matching TRBD1. This CDR3 is built from 14 residues. After removal of 4 bases from V and 3 bases from J, the junction contained 2 bases not matched to a gene. Germline V lookup: CDR1 LGHDT, CDR2 YNNKEL (reference sequence). The CDR3 sequence: CASSRQGHTGELFF. The CDR3, as DNA: TGTGCCAGCAGCCGACAGGGCCACACCGGGGAGCTGTTTTTT.

In its sample, this clone was seen a few times. The genes are TRBV12-3 or TRBV12-4 and TRBJ1-1; TRBD1 matches at 9 bases. The length of the CDR3 is 12 residues. V gave up 6 bases and J gave up 9 bases; unmatched junction bases: 5. The CDR3 protein is CASRAGQGKAFF. The CDR3 bases are TGTGCCAGCAGGGCGGGACAGGGAAAAGCTTTCTTT.

V and J are TRBV28 and TRBJ1-2; 8 positions match TRBD1. V lost 2 bases and J lost 8; bases outside the gene matches: 10. This CDR3 has 15 amino acids. The germline V gene has CDR1 MDHEN and CDR2 SYDVKM. The CDR3: CASSLRVSGGEGYTF. The CDR3 region has the DNA TGTGCCAGCAGTTTAAGGGTTTCAGGGGGCGAGGGCTACACCTTC.

The V gene is TRBV11-3, the J gene TRBJ2-1; D gene ambiguous. From germline, CDR1 is SGHNT and CDR2 YENEEA. V lost 4 bases and J 6 bases, leaving 13 bases between the germline ends. CDR3 length: 14 residues. The CDR3 spells CASSSPPVANEQFF. CDR3 nucleotide sequence: TGTGCCAGCAGCTCCCCCCCCGTAGCCAATGAGCAGTTCTTC.

This chain uses TRBV3-1 (or the pseudogene TRBV3-2) with TRBJ2-3, with D maybe TRBD2 (5 bases). CDR1 and CDR2 (germline): LGHDT, YNNKEL (reference sequence). The V and J ends lost 1 base and 5 bases respectively, with 10 bases between them. The CDR3 consists of 14 residues. The CDR3: CASSQAPGVDTQYF. The CDR3 DNA follows: TGTGCCAGCAGCCAAGCCCCCGGGGTAGATACGCAGTATTTT.

The CDR3 loop is CAWGVRTGGNYGYTF. The CDR3 DNA follows: TGTGCCTGGGGGGTACGGACAGGAGGGAACTATGGCTACACCTTC. The gene calls are TRBV30 and TRBJ1-2; TRBD1 matches at 7 bases. This CDR3 has 15 residues. From germline, CDR1 is GTSNPN and CDR2 SVGIG (reference sequence). The J segment lost 2 bases and the V segment lost 5 bases, leaving 11 bases of the junction unmatched.